These 13 T cell receptor beta chains came from one sample sequenced in a study of PD-1 blockade in mismatch repair-deficient tumors. The protocol was immunoSEQ multiplex PCR, while the TCRdb copy is restricted to in-frame clones and leaves out a portion. Here the sample spans some 100,000 clones, roughly four fifths being singletons. The sequenced sample was peripheral blood, obtained roughly 35 weeks after starting pembrolizumab. The receptors come from an adult with mismatch repair-deficient cancer.

The chain carries TRBV30 and TRBJ2-7; 10 positions match TRBD1. After removal of 3 bases from V and 4 bases from J, the junction contained 12 bases not matched to a gene. Germline loops: CDR1 GTSNPN, CDR2 SVGIG (reference sequence). The CDR3 extends over 16 amino acids. The CDR3 DNA is TGTGCCTGGAGCCTCCTTCCGGGACAGGGGTTGTACGAGCAGTACTTC. Protein sequence: CAWSLLPGQGLYEQYF.

J is TRBJ2-3 and V is TRBV5-1; D is ambiguous. The CDR3 is made up of 14 amino acids. Per germline, CDR1 SGHRS and CDR2 YFSETQ. Trimming pared 0 bases from V and 7 bases from J, leaving 12 bases between. Here the CDR3 DNA reads TGCGCCAGCAGCTTGGGAATAGCACAAAATACGCAGTATTTT. Protein: CASSLGIAQNTQYF. Combining the CDR3 with reference TRBV5-1 and TRBJ2-3 gives the whole variable domain KAGVTQTPRYLIKTRGQQVTLSCSPISGHRSVSWYQQTPGQGLQFLFEYFSETQRNKGNFPGRFSGRQFSNSRSEMNVSTLELGDSALYLCASSLGIAQNTQYFGPGTRLTVL.

CDR3 protein: CASSIQGAEGNTIYF. The CDR3 region has the DNA TGTGCCAGCAGCATACAGGGGGCGGAGGGAAACACCATATATTTT. The rearrangement joins TRBV5-4 to TRBJ1-3; TRBD1 matches 9 bases. The CDR3 consists of 15 residues. Germline CDR1 and CDR2: SGHNT and YYREEE (reference sequence). The V segment lost 4 bases and the J segment 4 bases; nucleotides outside the gene matches: 6.

V and J are TRBV7-8 and TRBJ1-5; 7 positions agree with TRBD1. This CDR3 comprises 15 residues. Germline V lookup: CDR1 SGHVS, CDR2 FQNEAQ. With 3 bases clipped from V and 3 bases from J, the junction kept 5 bases outside the gene matches. The CDR3 region has the DNA TGTGCCAGCAGCTTCGCAGGGGGTTCCAATCAGCCCCAGCATTTT. Its translation is CASSFAGGSNQPQHF.

The rearrangement joins TRBV6-6 to TRBJ2-1; TRBD2 matches at 13 bases. After removal of 7 bases from V and 5 bases from J, the junction contained 2 bases not matched to a gene. Germline V gives CDR1 MNHNY, CDR2 SVGAGI (reference sequence). The length of the CDR3 is 14 residues. CDR3 coding DNA: TGTGCCAGCATCGGGACTAGCGGGAACAATGAGCAGTTCTTC. It codes for CASIGTSGNNEQFF.

This clone is a singleton in its sample. This chain joins TRBV13 and TRBJ1-5; D is unresolved. The germline gives CDR1 PRHDT, CDR2 FYEKMQ (reference sequence). The CDR3 runs 16 residues. V lost 5 bases to trimming and J lost 0 bases, with 14 bases between them. CDR3 sequence reads: CASSPGGSDSNQPQHF. Written as DNA, the CDR3 is TGTGCCAGCAGCCCCGGCGGGTCCGATAGCAATCAGCCCCAGCATTTT.

The chain employs TRBV12-5 and TRBJ2-7; D is uncertain. Deletions cut 3 bases from V and 3 bases from J, with 9 bases between. The CDR3 sequence is 13 residues long. Germline V gene sequence: CDR1 LGHNT, CDR2 FRNRAP. This CDR3 reads CASGFNSNYEQYF. CDR3 nucleotide sequence: TGTGCTAGTGGTTTCAACAGTAACTACGAGCAGTACTTC.

This chain joins TRBV7-2 and TRBJ2-7, with D unclear. From germline, CDR1 is SGHTA and CDR2 FQGNSA. V was trimmed by 3 bases and J by 0 bases, leaving 9 bases between them. The CDR3 covers 14 residues. CDR3 residues: CASSFARSSYEQYF. The CDR3 region has the DNA TGTGCCAGCAGCTTCGCACGGAGCTCCTACGAGCAGTACTTC.

The chain uses TRBV7-8 and TRBJ2-7, with D perhaps TRBD1 or TRBD2 (5 bases each). The germline V gene encodes CDR1 SGHVS and CDR2 FQNEAQ. The CDR3 contains 15 residues. Between the trimmed V and J ends, which lost 4 bases and 4 bases, there was a span of 17 bases. CDR3 loop: CASSSSQGAVYEQYF. CDR3 bases: TGTGCCAGCAGCTCGTCCCAGGGAGCCGTGTACGAGCAGTACTTC.

J is TRBJ2-7 and V is TRBV7-3; 8 positions agree with TRBD1. Germline V gives CDR1 SGHTA, CDR2 FQGTGA. The CDR3 runs to 14 residues. V dropped 5 bases and J dropped 3; count of bases not matched to a gene: 6. This CDR3 reads CASSPGTGLYEQYF. In DNA, the CDR3 is TGTGCCAGCAGCCCCGGGACAGGACTCTACGAGCAGTACTTC.

The gene calls are TRBV7-3 and TRBJ2-1; TRBD2 aligns across 9 bases. With 4 bases clipped from V and 6 bases from J, the junction kept 7 bases outside the gene matches. Germline V gene sequence: CDR1 SGHTA, CDR2 FQGTGA. The CDR3 runs to 15 residues. CDR3 DNA sequence: TGTGCCAGCAGCTCTTTAGCGGGAGAGTTCAATGAGCAGTTCTTC. Translation gives CASSSLAGEFNEQFF.

This clone appeared a few times. The V and J genes are TRBV5-4 and TRBJ1-5, with D perhaps matching TRBD1 (5 bases). V lost 1 base to trimming and J lost 7 bases, with 12 bases between them. The germline V gene encodes CDR1 SGHNT and CDR2 YYREEE (reference sequence). This CDR3 has 14 amino acids. In DNA, the CDR3 is TGTGCCAGCAGCTTGAGAGGGGCCGGGCAGCCCCAGCATTTT. This encodes CASSLRGAGQPQHF.

This chain uses TRBV2 with TRBJ1-3; no firm D call. Germline CDR1 and CDR2: SNHLY and FYNNEI. Trimming cost V 9 bases and J 2 bases, with 5 bases left between them. This CDR3 comprises 11 residues. CDR3 DNA sequence: TGTGCCAGGAGAACTGGAAACACCATATATTTT. Its translation: CARRTGNTIYF.